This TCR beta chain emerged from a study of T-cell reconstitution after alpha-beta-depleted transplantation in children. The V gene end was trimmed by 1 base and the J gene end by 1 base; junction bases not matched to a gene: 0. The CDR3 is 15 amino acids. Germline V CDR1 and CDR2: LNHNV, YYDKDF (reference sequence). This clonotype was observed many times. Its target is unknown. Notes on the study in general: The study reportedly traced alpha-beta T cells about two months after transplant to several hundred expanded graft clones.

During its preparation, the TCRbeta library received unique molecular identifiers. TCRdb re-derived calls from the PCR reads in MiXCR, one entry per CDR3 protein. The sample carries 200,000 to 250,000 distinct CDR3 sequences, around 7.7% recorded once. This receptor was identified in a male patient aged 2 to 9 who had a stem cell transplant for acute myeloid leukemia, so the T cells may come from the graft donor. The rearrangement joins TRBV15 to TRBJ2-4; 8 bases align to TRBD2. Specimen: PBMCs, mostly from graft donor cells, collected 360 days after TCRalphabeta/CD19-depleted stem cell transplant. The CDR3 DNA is TGTGCCACCAGCAGAGCGGGGGGGGCCAAAAACATTCAGTACTTC. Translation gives CATSRAGGAKNIQYF.